This T cell receptor beta chain was identified in a study of OX40 agonist ivuxolimab in advanced cancers. At the level of the study: A male proportion of approximately 80% was recorded, with mean age roughly 62 years and range about 20 to 85. A history of anti-PD-1, anti-PD-L1 or anti-CTLA-4 therapy was acceptable, and roughly 40% had some. Overall study findings and caveats: In CD8+ T cells, expanded clones were on average more numerous than in CD4+. The authors also found low normalized T-cell clonal expansion in some nonresponders.

On this clone itself: The antigen remains unidentified.

Profiled with immunoSEQ multiplex PCR; TCRdb holds only in-frame clones, not every one. Found here are about 96,000 clones, under 90% of them singletons; the top ten hold around 5.8%. Material: CD4+ or CD8+ T cells sorted from blood, obtained in a trial of the OX40 agonist ivuxolimab. This receptor was identified in an adult with an advanced solid tumor such as melanoma, head and neck, liver or kidney cancer.

DNA of the CDR3: TGCGCCAGCAGCTCTACTGCCGGGACGACCTACAATGAGCAGTTCTTC. Translation: CASSSTAGTTYNEQFF. This chain joins TRBV5-1 and TRBJ2-1; D tentatively reads TRBD1 or TRBD2 (5 bases each). CDR1 and CDR2 (germline): SGHRS, YFSETQ. With 3 bases removed from V and 2 bases from J, the gap between germline ends came to 15 bases. This CDR3 spans 16 amino acids.